The T cell receptor (beta chain) described here comes from a study of blood T cells in healthy people across ages (dated by TCRdb to 2015 to 2017). Study-wide context: In model experiments, template switching captured roughly one uniquely barcoded TCR beta cDNA molecule for every two T cells. The study measured age-related changes in TCR beta repertoire diversity using deep sequencing normalized with unique cDNA molecular identifiers. Donors were grouped into four age groups: young (average approximately 15 years), middle-aged (approximately 41), aged (about 60) and long-lived (around 80). To avoid experimental bias, donors of different ages were randomly spread across the sequencing lanes. Two additional independent replicas of 1 million unique cDNA reads from the same blood draw were analyzed for two donors (one aged 18 to 30 and one aged 80 or older).

This clonotype showed up many times. Which antigen it targets is not known. Per-base qualities were not stored, and no clone one base away is much larger. Library preparation employed 5' RACE. Sequencer: Illumina HiSeq 2500. A second roughly 6 to 12 cycle PCR used a sample-barcoded 5' primer and a J-beta primer mix. A unique molecular identifier was introduced onto each TCR beta cDNA molecule by a template-switch 5' adaptor carrying 12 random nucleotides. Each sample yielded at least 2.5 million CDR3-containing paired-end reads. First-strand cDNA was synthesized from all RNA with the Mint cDNA synthesis kit, primed by a TRBC-specific oligonucleotide. Following uracil-DNA glycosylase treatment, a first 18-cycle PCR with universal primers M1SS and BC2_uni_R was performed on all cDNA. The original pipeline was this. For normalization, 1 million high-quality reads were randomly selected from each sample, with every read carrying a distinct molecular identifier. Instead of being binned into consensus sequences, reads with shared molecular identifiers were discarded. MiTCR, run with a Q25 quality threshold and the strictest error-elimination algorithm, handled CDR3 identification, clonotype clustering and error correction. Lower-bound total TCR beta diversity was estimated with a nonparametric unseen species model using Euler transformation. The raw public reads went through TCRdb reprocessing: fastp at Q25, MiXCR clone calling, in-frame beta chains kept. Every distinct CDR3 protein forms one entry, paired with its most common genes and DNA. V and J calls and clone size were set by TCRdb, not the authors. The sample records around 900,000 distinct CDR3 sequences, around 30% of which are singletons. The ten top clones hold around 16% of the sample.

Systemically healthy Caucasian individuals from Russia, over 30 in total and aged about 6 to 90 years, were included as donors. Around 10 milliliters of peripheral blood were collected from each donor into EDTA-treated Vacutainer tubes. Ficoll-Paque density-gradient centrifugation was used to isolate PBMCs, with at least 7 million per sample. Total RNA, at least 6 micrograms per sample, was extracted from PBMCs with Trizol reagent. For every donor, an aliquot of PBMCs went through flow cytometry to measure the percentages of naive CD45RAhigh/CD27high T cells. According to the germline V gene (reference sequence), CDR1 reads DFQATT and CDR2 reads SNEGSKA. V is reduced by 0 bases and J by 0 bases, leaving a spacing of 16 bases between them. The CDR3 contains 17 residues, cysteine and phenylalanine counted. The entry retains the CDR3 DNA only, 51 bases that are in frame from base 1. Summary of the overall study and its limitations: Estimates of total diversity based on one million sequenced T cells were considered lower bounds and underestimates. Because profiling used bulk unsorted PBMCs, naive and antigen-experienced compartments could not be compared conclusively. Observed TCR beta diversity correlated strongly with the percentage of naive T cells measured by flow cytometry. Because the CMV infection status of the donors was unknown, age-related changes in expanded clonotypes may potentially have been confounded. Compared with the aged group, the long-lived group had more naive CD4+ T cells, fewer expanded clones and increased TCR diversity, a pattern suggesting age selection. As age increased, observed TCR beta diversity per million T cells dropped in a roughly linear way, and a significant reduction was already evident by age 40.

Recombination connected TRBV20-1 to TRBJ2-3; the best D guess is TRBD2, with 6 bases matching. The receptor's source is a woman over 75 in good health. Sequenced input: blood. The CDR3: CSARDRTKVTSTDTQYF. The nucleotide sequence is TGCAGTGCTAGAGATCGGACTAAGGTGACTAGCACAGATACGCAGTATTTT.